Presented here are 10 T cell receptor beta chains from one specimen sequenced in a study of blood T cell repertoires in COVID-19. Some clones are missing from TCRdb's copy, which holds only in-frame ones; the method was immunoSEQ multiplex PCR. The sample consists of about 530,000 clones, less than 90% of them appearing once. What was sequenced was peripheral blood. The receptors come from a woman between 50 and 59 years old with COVID-19, enrolled during active disease.

This chain's CDR3 is CASSLGASPLHF. The CDR3 DNA sequence: TGTGCCAGCAGCTTGGGCGCTTCACCCCTCCACTTT. This chain joins TRBV5-6 and TRBJ1-6; D is undetermined. V gave up 0 bases and J gave up 9 bases, with 4 bases separating them. Germline CDR1 reads SGHDT; CDR2 reads YYEEEE. The CDR3 extends over 12 amino acids.

The chain combines TRBV18 with TRBJ2-3; 7 bases line up with TRBD2. Trimming cost V 3 bases and J 1 base; bases outside gene matches: 10. Germline V gives CDR1 KGHSH, CDR2 LQKENI. CDR3 length equals 17 residues. The CDR3 nucleotides read TGTGCCAGCTCACCCGATACGCTAGCGGCGGGCACAGATACGCAGTATTTT. Its translation: CASSPDTLAAGTDTQYF.

This sequence joins TRBV9 and TRBJ2-3; 8 bases are a match to TRBD1. The CDR3 covers 16 residues. Germline loops: CDR1 SGDLS, CDR2 YYNGEE. V lost 3 bases, J lost 2 bases, and 8 bases stayed unmatched. The CDR3 nucleotides are TGTGCCAGCAGCGCCGACAGGGGCGGGTACACAGATACGCAGTATTTT. Translating gives CASSADRGGYTDTQYF.

The chain recombines TRBV6-1 with TRBJ2-6; D is perhaps TRBD1 (6 bases). The V end was cut by 1 base, the J end by 2 bases, with 12 bases between. The CDR3 totals 17 residues. CDR1 is MNHNS and CDR2 is SASEGT in the germline V gene. The CDR3 reads CASSEGGHFAGANVLTF. CDR3 in DNA: TGTGCCAGCAGTGAAGGGGGACACTTCGCTGGGGCCAACGTCCTGACTTTC.

The V and J genes are TRBV6-6 and TRBJ2-4; D is perhaps TRBD1 (6 bases). V dropped 0 bases and J dropped 8 bases, with 8 bases sitting between them. Germline CDR1 reads MNHNY; CDR2 reads SVGAGI (reference sequence). The CDR3 consists of 13 residues. CDR3 in amino acids: CASSYSNRDIQYF. DNA of the CDR3: TGTGCCAGCAGTTACTCTAACAGGGACATTCAGTACTTC.

J is TRBJ2-3 and V is TRBV5-1, with D maybe TRBD1 (5 bases). The CDR3 has 14 residues. Trimming pared 1 base from V and 3 bases from J, leaving 9 bases between. Germline V CDR1 and CDR2: SGHRS, YFSETQ. Here the CDR3 reads CASSLLTDTDTQYF. The DNA for the CDR3 is TGCGCCAGCAGCTTGCTGACAGATACAGATACGCAGTATTTT.

The rearrangement uses TRBV5-6 and TRBJ1-5, with D possibly matching TRBD1 (5 bases). The CDR3 sequence is 16 residues long. Germline loops: CDR1 SGHDT, CDR2 YYEEEE. Trimming removed 4 bases from V and 1 base from J, with 15 bases in between. CDR3 sequence: CASSPSGRDSNQPQHF. The CDR3 nucleotides read TGTGCCAGCAGCCCTAGTGGGAGGGACAGCAATCAGCCCCAGCATTTT.

The chain combines TRBV12-3 or TRBV12-4 with TRBJ2-7; 7 bases are a match to TRBD2. The CDR3 length is 12 residues. Germline trimming cut 6 bases from V and 4 bases from J; bases unmatched to any gene: 3. CDR3 sequence (DNA): TGTGCCAGCAGCCGGGGGGATTACGAGCAGTACTTC. This gives the protein CASSRGDYEQYF.

This rearrangement joins TRBV6-5 to TRBJ1-2; 7 bases map to TRBD1. This CDR3 region has 14 residues. V was pared by 2 bases and J by 6 bases, with 6 bases of the junction left unmatched. Per germline, CDR1 MNHEY and CDR2 SVGAGI. The DNA for the CDR3 is TGTGCCAGCAGTTACGGCACAGGGGAGAATGGCTACACCTTC. Its translation: CASSYGTGENGYTF.

The chain has TRBV5-1 and TRBJ2-4; 10 bases map to TRBD1. The CDR3 loop spans 18 amino acids. Germline values: CDR1 SGHRS, CDR2 YFSETQ. V dropped 0 bases and J dropped 0; count of bases not matched to a gene: 6. The CDR3 coding sequence is TGCGCCAGCAGCTTGGGGACAGGGGGAAAGATAGCCAAAAACATTCAGTACTTC. Its protein is CASSLGTGGKIAKNIQYF.